This TCR beta chain was profiled in a study of blood T cell repertoires in COVID-19. Overall study: The cDNA or gDNA used as material had been derived from T cells, B-cell-depleted T cells, or PBMCs.

Seattle patient enrollment occurred during active infection, with longitudinal follow-up thereafter. Trimming took 4 bases from V and 0 from J; bases not matched to a gene: 2. CDR1 is MRHNA and CDR2 is SNTAGT in the germline V gene. This CDR3 region has 15 residues. Authors' methods: Estimation of nucleated cell counts relied on the amplification of reference gene primers. The assay was immunoSEQ multiplex PCR, and TCRdb's table has in-frame clones only and misses some. V and J calls and clone size are those listed in that table; D and trimming were worked out from the DNA. The sample gives 150,000 to 200,000 clones, roughly four fifths of which show up once; 6% to 8% is in the top ten.

The sequenced sample consisted of peripheral blood. The chain joins TRBV6-4 to TRBJ2-2; 7 bases are shared with TRBD2. This sequence was found in a woman between 65 and 79 years old with COVID-19, enrolled during active disease. CDR3 nucleotides: TGTGCCAGCAGTGTAGCGGGTACGAACACCGGGGAGCTGTTTTTT. Protein product: CASSVAGTNTGELFF.